The 26 T cell receptor beta chains below were found in one sample sequenced in a study of blood T cell repertoires in COVID-19. Data came from immunoSEQ multiplex PCR; TCRdb stores just in-frame clones and leaves some out. This table holds approximately 30,000 clones, 65% to 85% found once. The sequenced sample was peripheral blood. The receptor set was obtained from a man between 50 and 59 years old with active or convalescent COVID-19.

The V gene is TRBV5-1, the J gene TRBJ2-1; 9 bases fit TRBD1. J was trimmed by 9 bases and V by 2 bases; bases with no gene match: 9. CDR3 size: 15 residues. The germline gives CDR1 SGHRS, CDR2 YFSETQ. CDR3 loop: CASSFGDRDDREQFF. The CDR3 nucleotides are TGCGCCAGCAGCTTCGGGGACAGGGATGATCGTGAGCAGTTCTTC.

This clone was observed a single time. The chain is built from TRBV6-1 and TRBJ2-1; 7 bases line up with TRBD1. Germline trimming cut 3 bases from V and 8 bases from J; bases unmatched to any gene: 10. Germline V gene data show CDR1 as MNHNS and CDR2 as SASEGT. This CDR3 contains 15 residues. The CDR3 loop is CASSELQGWMDEQFF. The DNA for the CDR3 is TGTGCCAGCAGTGAGTTACAGGGGTGGATGGATGAGCAGTTCTTC.

This chain links TRBV19 with TRBJ1-1; D is undetermined. Germline loops: CDR1 LNHDA, CDR2 SQIVND (reference sequence). The CDR3 extends over 15 amino acids. Between the trimmed V and J ends, which lost 1 base and 2 bases, there was a span of 11 bases. This CDR3 reads CASSIVGRSNTEAFF. In DNA, the CDR3 is TGTGCCAGTAGTATAGTTGGGAGATCCAACACTGAAGCTTTCTTT.

The V and J genes are TRBV12-3 or TRBV12-4 and TRBJ2-7; D uncertain. The CDR3 totals 12 residues. Trimming left V 5 bases short and J 4 bases short, with 9 bases between. The CDR3 nucleotides are TGTGCCAGCAGTGCTAGTTTGTACGAGCAGTACTTC. Its protein is CASSASLYEQYF.

This clone has more than one count but fewer than ten. This chain connects TRBV11-2 to TRBJ2-7; possibly TRBD2 for D (6 bases). Germline V gene sequence: CDR1 SGHAT, CDR2 FQNNGV. Trimming removed 1 base at V and 0 bases at J, with 10 bases between. The CDR3 runs 15 residues. The DNA for the CDR3 is TGTGCCAGCAGCTTAGTTTCCGGGAGCTCCTACGAGCAGTACTTC. Its protein is CASSLVSGSSYEQYF.

This chain connects TRBV5-1 to TRBJ2-4; the D gene is possibly TRBD1 (7 bases). Germline loops: CDR1 SGHRS, CDR2 YFSETQ. The V end was cut by 0 bases, the J end by 6 bases, with 10 bases between. This CDR3 contains 14 residues. DNA of the CDR3: TGCGCCAGCAGCTTGGGGCAGGGGGGAAACATTCAGTACTTC. Amino acids: CASSLGQGGNIQYF.

The rearrangement joins TRBV12-3 or TRBV12-4 to TRBJ2-5; no clear D. Trimming took off 5 bases at V and 2 bases at J, with 3 bases between the two ends. The CDR3 sequence is 11 residues long. As DNA, the CDR3 is TGTGCCAGCAGTACACAAGAGACCCAGTACTTC. It is translated as CASSTQETQYF.

The chain combines TRBV28 with TRBJ1-2; no clear D gene. With 4 bases removed from V and 0 bases from J, the gap between germline ends came to 3 bases. Germline values: CDR1 MDHEN, CDR2 SYDVKM. The length of the CDR3 is 12 residues. The DNA for the CDR3 is TGTGCCAGCAGTTCATCTAACTATGGCTACACCTTC. Translated: CASSSSNYGYTF.

The table lists this clone with a few counts. CDR3 protein: CASWGAAQGAHEQFF. CDR3 nucleotides: TGTGCCAGCTGGGGGGCGGCACAGGGGGCTCATGAGCAGTTCTTC. V is TRBV3-1 (or the pseudogene TRBV3-2) and J is TRBJ2-1, with 9 bases lining up with TRBD1. The CDR3 extends over 15 amino acids. Losses at the gene ends were 8 bases for V and 8 bases for J; bases not matched to a gene: 13. Germline V gene data show CDR1 as LGHDT and CDR2 as YNNKEL (reference sequence).

The J gene is TRBJ1-1, the V gene TRBV28; 7 bases align to TRBD1. CDR1 and CDR2 (germline): MDHEN, SYDVKM. V lost 4 bases and J lost 4; bases outside the gene matches: 0. The CDR3 spans 12 residues. The CDR3 bases are TGTGCCAGCAGTTACAGGGGCACTGAAGCTTTCTTT. Translation: CASSYRGTEAFF.

The gene calls are TRBV2 and TRBJ2-7; a possible D gene is TRBD1 (5 bases). Germline CDR1 reads SNHLY; CDR2 reads FYNNEI. Trimming pared 6 bases from V and 3 bases from J, leaving 9 bases between. The CDR3 runs to 12 residues. The CDR3, as DNA: TGTGCCAGCAGCGCTCAGGGCTACGAGCAGTACTTC. It translates to CASSAQGYEQYF.

This chain uses TRBV15 with TRBJ1-5; D not certain. Germline V gene sequence: CDR1 LNHNV, CDR2 YYDKDF (reference sequence). Trimming cost V 1 base and J 1 base, with 11 bases left between them. The CDR3 is 16 amino acids. The CDR3 protein is CATSRGGTGSNQPQHF. DNA for the CDR3: TGTGCCACCAGCAGAGGCGGCACCGGGAGCAATCAGCCCCAGCATTTT.

The V and J genes are TRBV7-2 and TRBJ2-7, with 8 bases that match TRBD2. The CDR3 has 14 residues. V lost 1 base and J lost 3; bases outside the gene matches: 2. Germline CDR1 is SGHTA and CDR2 is FQGNSA. CDR3 in amino acids: CASSLGGRIYEQYF. CDR3 nucleotides: TGTGCCAGCAGCTTAGGCGGGAGGATCTACGAGCAGTACTTC.

In DNA form, the CDR3 reads TGTGCCAGCACCTGGGCAAACACTGAAGCTTTCTTT. It specifies CASTWANTEAFF. The chain carries TRBV28 and TRBJ1-1; D not certain. The V gene's germline CDR1 is MDHEN and CDR2 SYDVKM. The CDR3 is made up of 12 amino acids. Trimming left V 7 bases short and J 2 bases short, with 8 bases between.

This clone was observed a single time. V and J are TRBV28 and TRBJ1-5; a possible D gene is TRBD1 (6 bases). The CDR3 consists of 15 residues. V lost 6 bases and J 3 bases, leaving 15 bases between the germline ends. CDR1 and CDR2 from the germline V gene are MDHEN and SYDVKM. CDR3 region: CASRDRQATNQPQHF. Here the CDR3 DNA reads TGTGCCAGCAGGGACAGACAGGCCACCAATCAGCCCCAGCATTTT.

The V call is TRBV6-1, the J call TRBJ2-5; 9 bases agree with TRBD2. J gave up 5 bases and V 2 bases, and 15 bases lay outside the gene matches. The CDR3 extends over 18 amino acids. Germline V CDR1 and CDR2: MNHNS, SASEGT. CDR3 residues: CASSEPSGLAGNRETQYF. CDR3 DNA sequence: TGTGCCAGCAGTGAACCCTCGGGGCTAGCGGGGAATCGGGAGACCCAGTACTTC.

This clone showed up just once. This chain links TRBV6-6 with TRBJ2-1, with no clear D. This CDR3 is built from 14 residues. In germline, CDR1 is MNHNY, CDR2 SVGAGI (reference sequence). V was clipped by 0 bases and J by 5 bases, with 8 bases between them. The CDR3 is CASSYSSGNNEQFF. CDR3 coding DNA: TGTGCCAGCAGTTACTCGTCAGGAAACAATGAGCAGTTCTTC.

The chain employs TRBV7-8 and TRBJ2-5; TRBD2 aligns across 8 bases. The length of the CDR3 is 15 residues. Germline V gene sequence: CDR1 SGHVS, CDR2 FQNEAQ. The ends lost 1 base at V and 5 bases at J; junction bases unmatched: 6. The CDR3 sequence: CASSLGPAGAETQYF. The CDR3 DNA is TGTGCCAGCAGCTTAGGGCCAGCGGGGGCGGAGACCCAGTACTTC.

The chain employs TRBV10-3 and TRBJ1-2, with unresolved D. This CDR3 comprises 15 residues. The V and J ends lost 0 bases and 2 bases respectively, with 10 bases between them. Germline loops: CDR1 ENHRY, CDR2 SYGVKD. This chain's CDR3 is CAISESFRGNYGYTF. CDR3 coding DNA: TGTGCCATCAGTGAGTCGTTTCGAGGGAACTATGGCTACACCTTC.

This chain joins TRBV6-5 and TRBJ2-1, with 9 nucleotides matching TRBD1. CDR3 size: 16 residues. Germline V gene sequence: CDR1 MNHEY, CDR2 SVGAGI. V trimming: 2 bases; J trimming: 8 bases; junction bases outside the gene matches: 10. CDR3 in DNA: TGTGCCAGCAGTTACGACGGACAGGGGCTTTTCGATGAGCAGTTCTTC. Translated, it gives CASSYDGQGLFDEQFF.

Remarks on this clone: The junction does not match germline at one end; this may be a read error. The V and J genes are TRBV10-3 and TRBJ1-2; no clear D. This CDR3 spans 15 amino acids. Germline V lookup: CDR1 ENHRY, CDR2 SYGVKD. CDR3 nucleotide sequence: TGTGCCATGAGTGTGGATCCGGGGAAAAAGGATGGCTACACCTTC. Its protein is CAMSVDPGKKDGYTF.

J is TRBJ2-1 and V is TRBV12-2; the table's D gene call, TRBD2, was not cross checked with the DNA. TRBV12-2 corresponds to a pseudogene. This CDR3 contains 11 residues. CDR3 in DNA: TGTGCAAGTCGCTTCCGGAGTGAGCAGTTCTTC. It yields the protein CASRFRSEQFF.

The chain has TRBV7-2 and TRBJ1-1; D uncertain. Germline V gives CDR1 SGHTA, CDR2 FQGNSA. This CDR3 region has 13 residues. The V and J ends lost 5 bases and 1 base respectively, with 8 bases between them. The CDR3: CASSPLWNTEAFF. Written as DNA, the CDR3 is TGTGCCAGCAGCCCCCTGTGGAACACTGAAGCTTTCTTT.

Written as DNA, the CDR3 is TGTGCCAGCTCACCGGGACAGGGGCTACCGTTAGCCAAAAACATTCAGTACTTC. Protein product: CASSPGQGLPLAKNIQYF. The genes are TRBV18 and TRBJ2-4; 10 bases are shared with TRBD1. The trim removed 3 bases at V and 0 bases at J, leaving 8 bases unmatched. The CDR3 spans 18 residues. Germline V lookup: CDR1 KGHSH, CDR2 LQKENI.

In its sample, this clone was seen a few times. The rearrangement joins TRBV18 to TRBJ1-1; TRBD1 matches at 8 bases. The CDR3 spans 14 residues. Germline V gene data show CDR1 as KGHSH and CDR2 as LQKENI. V was pared by 2 bases and J by 4 bases, with 3 bases of the junction left unmatched. The CDR3 DNA follows: TGTGCCAGCTCACCAAGCAGGGGGCGCACTGAAGCTTTCTTT. Translated, it gives CASSPSRGRTEAFF.

The chain is built from TRBV4-1 and TRBJ1-4; 7 bases line up with TRBD1. The V segment lost 0 bases and the J segment 5 bases; nucleotides outside the gene matches: 3. This CDR3 contains 15 residues. In germline, CDR1 is MGHRA, CDR2 YSYEKL. CDR3 in DNA: TGCGCCAGCAGCCAAGAGACAGGGAACAATGAAAAACTGTTTTTT. It is translated as CASSQETGNNEKLFF.